This T cell receptor (beta chain) was captured by sequencing in a study of early T cells in non-severe SARS-CoV-2 infection. Study information: The authors sequenced bulk RNA from unsorted whole blood, leaving chains unpaired.

This clonotype has a count of ten or more. The antigen remains unidentified. Whole-study findings and limits: Anti-spike CD8 responses were favored by VDJdb matching, which missed private and CD4 specificities.

TCRdb processed the 5' RACE reads anew with MiXCR; each CDR3 protein has one entry. The sample records tens of thousands of distinct CDR3 sequences, around 4.5% being singletons. The CDR3 totals 14 residues. Germline CDR1 reads SGDLS; CDR2 reads YYNGEE. Deletions cut 3 bases from V and 3 bases from J, with 10 bases between. This TCR came from an adult who was a healthcare worker with PCR-confirmed SARS-CoV-2 infection or an uninfected control (not recorded which). The sequenced sample was whole blood. The V and J genes are TRBV9 and TRBJ2-1, with no clear D. CDR3 sequence: CASSANENYNEQFF. The CDR3 DNA follows: TGTGCCAGCAGCGCCAACGAGAACTACAATGAGCAGTTCTTC. Together with reference TRBV9 and TRBJ2-1, the CDR3 gives the full variable domain: DSGVTQTPKHLITATGQRVTLRCSPRSGDLSVYWYQQSLDQGLQFLIQYYNGEERAKGNILERFSAQQFPDLHSELNLSSLELGDSALYFCASSANENYNEQFFGPGTRLTVL.